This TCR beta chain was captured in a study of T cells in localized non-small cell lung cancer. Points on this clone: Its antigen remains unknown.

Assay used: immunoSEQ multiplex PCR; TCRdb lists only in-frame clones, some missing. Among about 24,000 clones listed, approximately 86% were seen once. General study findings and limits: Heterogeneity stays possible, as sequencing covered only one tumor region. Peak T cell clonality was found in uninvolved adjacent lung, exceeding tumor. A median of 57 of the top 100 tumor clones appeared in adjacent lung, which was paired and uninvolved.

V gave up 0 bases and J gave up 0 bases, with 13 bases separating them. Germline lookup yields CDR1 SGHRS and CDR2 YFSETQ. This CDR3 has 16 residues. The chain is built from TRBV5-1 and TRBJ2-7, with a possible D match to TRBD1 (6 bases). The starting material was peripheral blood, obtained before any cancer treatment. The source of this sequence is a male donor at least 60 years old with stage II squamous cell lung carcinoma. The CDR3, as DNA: TGCGCCAGCAGCTTGGCAGGGGTAGATAACTCCTACGAGCAGTACTTC. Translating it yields CASSLAGVDNSYEQYF.